What follows are 2 T cell receptor beta chains derived from one specimen sequenced in a study of siplizumab effects on memory and regulatory T cells. Profiling relied on immunoSEQ multiplex PCR, and the TCRdb table lists in-frame clones only, not all of them. The sample holds fewer than 110,000 clones, nearly 95% seen once. The specimen was non-Treg CD4+ T cells sorted from blood. Receptor source: a human donor in good health.

The CDR3 protein is CATSRDQIQAGVTDTQYF. In DNA form, the CDR3 reads TGTGCCACCAGCAGAGATCAGATCCAAGCGGGCGTCACAGATACGCAGTATTTT. The chain combines TRBV15 with TRBJ2-3; TRBD2 is a possible D gene (6 bases). The CDR3 is 18 residues long. Looked up from germline, CDR1 is LNHNV and CDR2 is YYDKDF (reference sequence). Between the trimmed V and J ends, which lost 0 bases and 2 bases, there was a span of 18 bases.

The V call is TRBV6-5, the J call TRBJ2-1; 13 bases match TRBD2. The CDR3 is made up of 16 amino acids. V was clipped by 4 bases and J by 4 bases; unmatched bases: 4. Germline V CDR1 and CDR2: MNHEY, SVGAGI. This CDR3 reads CASSSGTSGTYNEQFF. The CDR3 nucleotides are TGTGCCAGCAGTTCAGGGACTAGCGGGACTTACAATGAGCAGTTCTTC.